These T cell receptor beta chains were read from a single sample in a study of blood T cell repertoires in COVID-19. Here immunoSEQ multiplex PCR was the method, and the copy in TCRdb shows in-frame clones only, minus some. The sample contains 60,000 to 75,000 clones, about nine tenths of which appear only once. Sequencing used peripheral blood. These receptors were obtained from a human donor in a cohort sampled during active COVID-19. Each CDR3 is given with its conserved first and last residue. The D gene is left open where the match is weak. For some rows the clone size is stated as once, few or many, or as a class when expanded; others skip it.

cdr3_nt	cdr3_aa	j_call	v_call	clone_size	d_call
TGTGCCAGCAGCTTAGCCAGCTCTAGCGGGAGGGCCTTAGTACAGCAGTATTTT	CASSLASSSGRALVQQYF	TRBJ2-3	TRBV7-9	.	TRBD2
TGCGCCACCAAACAGGGGGCCACAGATACGCAGTATTTT	CATKQGATDTQYF	TRBJ2-3	TRBV5-1	.	TRBD1
TGTGCCAGCAGCCGCCAAGTGGCATACGAGCAGTACTTC	CASSRQVAYEQYF	TRBJ2-7	TRBV7-6	.	.
TGTGCCAGCAGCCGGGGCCCGGTGGGAGAGACCCAGTACTTC	CASSRGPVGETQYF	TRBJ2-5	TRBV6-2/TRBV6-3	.	.
TGTGCCAGCAGTTACCCTAGCGGGAGTGGGGTAGATACGCAGTATTTT	CASSYPSGSGVDTQYF	TRBJ2-3	TRBV6-2/TRBV6-3	.	TRBD2
TGTGCCATCAGTGAAAGGGGACAAGAGACCCAGTACTTC	CAISERGQETQYF	TRBJ2-5	TRBV10-3	once	.
TGTGCCAGTAGTGAGGCGGGAGAAGAGACCCAGTACTTC	CASSEAGEETQYF	TRBJ2-5	TRBV19	.	TRBD2
TGTGCCAGCAGTTTATCCCCGCCGATTAGGAGGATCGAGCAGTACTTC	CASSLSPPIRRIEQYF	TRBJ2-7	TRBV27	.	.
TGTGCCAGCAGTGTTTCTTCTCAGGGGGCGCGGCAGCCCCAGCATTTT	CASSVSSQGARQPQHF	TRBJ1-5	TRBV6-1	.	TRBD1
TGTGCCAGCGCCCAAGGGGCAGATACGCAGTATTTT	CASAQGADTQYF	TRBJ2-3	TRBV5-4	.	.
TGCAGTGCTAGTGAGGGACAGGATAATCAGCCCCAGCATTTT	CSASEGQDNQPQHF	TRBJ1-5	TRBV20-1	.	TRBD1
TGTGCCAGTACCCCCCGCAGACTAGCGGGAGGTCCAAGCTCCTACGAGCAGTACTTC	CASTPRRLAGGPSSYEQYF	TRBJ2-7	TRBV19	once	TRBD2
TGTGCCAGCAGTCCGATGTTGCTGGCGGACACCGGGGAGCTGTTTTTT	CASSPMLLADTGELFF	TRBJ2-2	TRBV6-6	.	.
TGTGCCAGCTCACCAGGCCCTAGCGGACCCTCCTACGAGCAGTACTTC	CASSPGPSGPSYEQYF	TRBJ2-7	TRBV18	.	TRBD2
TGCGCCAGCAGCGGACTAGCGGGAGTAGCAGATACGCAGTATTTT	CASSGLAGVADTQYF	TRBJ2-3	TRBV5-1	.	TRBD2
TGTGCCAGCAGTACCTACAGGGTTGCCTATGGCTACACCTTC	CASSTYRVAYGYTF	TRBJ1-2	TRBV6-2/TRBV6-3	.	.
TGTGCCAGCAGTTGGAGCCACCGGGGGCAAGAGACCCAGTACTTC	CASSWSHRGQETQYF	TRBJ2-5	TRBV6-5	.	.
TGTGCCAGCAGAAAGGGGGAGAGGGGAAATGAGCAGTTCTTC	CASRKGERGNEQFF	TRBJ2-1	TRBV28	once	.
TGCGCCAGCGGCCGACCCCCTCGACTAGCGGGAGGGCTCCTGGGCGGGGAGCTGTTTTTT	CASGRPPRLAGGLLGGELFF	TRBJ2-2	TRBV4-1	.	TRBD2
TGTGCCAGCAGTTTGGTAGGGGCCGGGGCCAACGTCCTGACTTTC	CASSLVGAGANVLTF	TRBJ2-6	TRBV28	.	.
TGTGCCAGCAGTTACTTAGCGGGAGAAGCTTCCTACGAGCAGTACTTC	CASSYLAGEASYEQYF	TRBJ2-7	TRBV6-5	.	TRBD2
TGTGCCAGCAGCCAAGCCAGACTAGCGGGGAGCTCCTACAATGAGCAGTTCTTC	CASSQARLAGSSYNEQFF	TRBJ2-1	TRBV14	.	TRBD2
TGTGCCAGCAGTGAAGCGGGACAACAGTACTTC	CASSEAGQQYF	TRBJ2-7	TRBV6-1	.	.
TGTGCCAGCAGAGTAAGCGGGAGCTCTTACGAGCAGTACTTC	CASRVSGSSYEQYF	TRBJ2-7	TRBV28	.	TRBD2
TGCAGTGCTAGTGAAGGGGGCGACTATGGCTACACCTTC	CSASEGGDYGYTF	TRBJ1-2	TRBV20-1	.	TRBD1
TGTGCCAGCAGCGCGAAACAGGGTTACGGGAACACTGAAGCTTTCTTT	CASSAKQGYGNTEAFF	TRBJ1-1	TRBV7-9	.	.
TGCGCCAGCAGTGAGAACAGCTACTATGGCTACACCTTC	CASSENSYYGYTF	TRBJ1-2	TRBV10-1	.	.
TGCAGTGGCAGGGCTCGGGATACGCAGTATTTT	CSGRARDTQYF	TRBJ2-3	TRBV20-1	.	.
TGCGCCAGCGGACTCTATGAGCAGTTCTTC	CASGLYEQFF	TRBJ2-1	TRBV10-2	once	.
TGTGCCAGCAGCCTTTTATCCGGGACAGGGGATAACTACGAGCAGTACTTC	CASSLLSGTGDNYEQYF	TRBJ2-7	TRBV4-2	.	TRBD1
TGTGCCAGCAGCTTAGAGGGGGTTGGGGGCGAACGGTACTTC	CASSLEGVGGERYF	TRBJ2-7	TRBV7-9	few	.
TGCGCCAGCAGCCAAGATCGACAGGGATACGAGCAGTACTTC	CASSQDRQGYEQYF	TRBJ2-7	TRBV4-3	.	TRBD1
TGCGCCAGCAGCATACGACCCGGGACAAACTACTACAATGAGCAGTTCTTC	CASSIRPGTNYYNEQFF	TRBJ2-1	TRBV4-1	.	.
TGTGCCAGCAGCTTAGTATCGTCCACAGATACGCAGTATTTT	CASSLVSSTDTQYF	TRBJ2-3	TRBV7-2	.	.
TGTGCCAGCAGTTTTCCCCCTGGCAGGGCCTACGAGCAGTACTTC	CASSFPPGRAYEQYF	TRBJ2-7	TRBV6-5	.	.
TGTGCCAGCAGCTTAGCCACTGGAGTGCCCGGCACAGATACGCAGTATTTT	CASSLATGVPGTDTQYF	TRBJ2-3	TRBV7-6	.	.
TGTGCCAGCAGCTTGGACAGGAACACGCAGTATTTT	CASSLDRNTQYF	TRBJ2-3	TRBV7-3	.	TRBD1
TGTGCCAGCAGTTACAGTAGCGGGAGAGGCGAGACCCAGTACTTC	CASSYSSGRGETQYF	TRBJ2-5	TRBV6-5	.	TRBD2
TGTGCCAGCAACCCCCCCGGCGGGAGGGCCCTAGATGAGCAGTTCTTC	CASNPPGGRALDEQFF	TRBJ2-1	TRBV5-4	.	TRBD2
TGTGCCAGCAGCCAAGAAGAGGGTCCCGGGGCCAACGTCCTGACTTTC	CASSQEEGPGANVLTF	TRBJ2-6	TRBV4-2	.	.
TGTGCCAGCAGCCCGCTGCCCACAGGGGGCGATCAAGAGACCCAGTACTTC	CASSPLPTGGDQETQYF	TRBJ2-5	TRBV7-7	.	TRBD1
TGTGCCAGCAGCTTATGGGCAGGGTCTAACTATGGCTACACCTTC	CASSLWAGSNYGYTF	TRBJ1-2	TRBV7-9	few	.
TGTGCCAGCTCACCAAGCGGGTTCGAATCACCGCAGTTCTTC	CASSPSGFESPQFF	TRBJ2-1	TRBV18	once	.